This record covers a single T cell receptor (beta chain). The antigen is not known. This sample is part of a study of CD8 T cell repertoires and HIV-1 epitope variants. At the level of the study: Each of Twenty-five Gag and Nef epitope peptides stimulated a separate culture.

The protocol was immunoSEQ multiplex PCR, while the TCRdb copy is restricted to in-frame clones and leaves out a portion. The sample has about 2,100 clones, around 70% seen once. The receptor was derived from a male donor with HIV. The sequencing sample was made of cultured CD8+ T cells derived from PBMCs.

CDR3 nucleotide sequence: TGTGCCAGCAGCCATGGGGGGGATTACGAGCAGTACTTC. Translated, it gives CASSHGGDYEQYF. The V call is TRBV11-2, the J call TRBJ2-7; 7 bases match TRBD2. The CDR3 has 13 amino acids. Germline trimming cut 5 bases from V and 4 bases from J; bases unmatched to any gene: 5. In germline, CDR1 is SGHAT, CDR2 FQNNGV.